The source of this T cell receptor (beta chain) is a study of T-cell memory formation after mild COVID-19. This CDR3 contains 17 residues. Looked up from germline, CDR1 is WSHSY and CDR2 is SAAADI. Trimming removed 3 bases from V and 2 bases from J, with 18 bases in between. This clonotype was observed a handful of times. TCRdb re-called the 5' RACE reads through MiXCR, storing one row per CDR3 protein. The sample records 390,000 or so distinct CDR3 sequences, about 15% being singletons. This TCR derives from a man aged 18 to 35 who had mild COVID-19 (a few samples of this study predate the infection). Cell type and time point are not known. The sequenced sample was PBMCs or a T cell subset sorted from them (not recorded which). The chain is built from TRBV10-2 and TRBJ2-3, with TRBD2 as a possible D gene (6 bases). Written as DNA, the CDR3 is TGCGCCAGCAGTGAAGCCTGGCGGGGCAAAGACACAGATACGCAGTATTTT. This encodes CASSEAWRGKDTDTQYF.